This TCR beta chain was observed in a study of neurological immune-mediated disorders. Each CDR3 protein is one row after TCRdb ran MiXCR on the 5' RACE reads. The sample has approximately 44,000 distinct CDR3 sequences; 14% are singletons. This clonotype was found many times. V was pared by 4 bases and J by 7 bases, with 21 bases between. The CDR3 is made up of 15 amino acids. Per the germline V gene, CDR1 is SGHRS and CDR2 is YFSETQ. This TCR was sampled from a woman aged 55-75 years with HTLV-1-associated myelopathy (HAM/TSP). Specimen: CD4+ T cells from blood. V usage is TRBV5-1 and J usage is TRBJ2-7; D unresolved. This CDR3 reads CASSIAVLDIKEQYF. DNA of the CDR3: TGCGCCAGCAGCATTGCGGTCCTGGATATTAAGGAGCAGTACTTC.